This T cell receptor (beta chain) was sequenced for a study of T cell clonality in common variable immunodeficiency. Repertoires were generated with immunoSEQ multiplex PCR, while TCRdb's copy carries only in-frame clones and drops some. Recorded here are 50,000 to 60,000 clones, none singletons. This clone was detected ten times or more. No antigen is known for it. The read comes to an end 3 residues before the CDR3 does, leaving the germline J gene to fill in the end. Findings and caveats of the study: Fewer deletions and N-nucleotide insertions were reportedly seen in common variable immunodeficiency TCR beta sequences.

This CDR3 contains 15 residues. Germline CDR1 and CDR2: LNHDA and SQIVND (reference sequence). V lost 3 bases and J lost 5, with 16 bases in between. The sequence was collected from a person aged 18 to 75 in good health. The chain carries TRBV19 and TRBJ1-2; D gene unclear. The sample consisted of peripheral blood mononuclear cells. CDR3 DNA (partial): TGTGCCAGTAGTATGCAGGCAGGTCTGGAATATGGC. Its protein product is CASSMQAGLEYG. The CDR3 in full is CASSMQAGLEYGYTF. The entire variable domain, with the rest obtained from reference TRBV19 and TRBJ1-2, is as follows: DGGITQSPKYLFRKEGQNVTLSCEQNLNHDAMYWYRQDPGQGLRLIYYSQIVNDFQKGDIAEGYSVSREKKESFPLTVTSAQKNPTAFYLCASSMQAGLEYGYTFGSGTRLTVV.